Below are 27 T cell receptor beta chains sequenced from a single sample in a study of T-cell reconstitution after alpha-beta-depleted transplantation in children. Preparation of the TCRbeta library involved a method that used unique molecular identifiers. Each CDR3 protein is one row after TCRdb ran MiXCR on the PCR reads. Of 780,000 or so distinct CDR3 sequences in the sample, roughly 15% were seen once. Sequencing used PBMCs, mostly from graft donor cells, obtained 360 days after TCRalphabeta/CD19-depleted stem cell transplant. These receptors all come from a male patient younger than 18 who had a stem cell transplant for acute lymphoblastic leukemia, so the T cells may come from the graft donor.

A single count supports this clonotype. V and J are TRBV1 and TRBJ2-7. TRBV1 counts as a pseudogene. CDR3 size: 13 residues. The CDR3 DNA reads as TGCACCAGCACTGGTTTCCATGATTACGAGCAGTACTTC. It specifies CTSTGFHDYEQYF.

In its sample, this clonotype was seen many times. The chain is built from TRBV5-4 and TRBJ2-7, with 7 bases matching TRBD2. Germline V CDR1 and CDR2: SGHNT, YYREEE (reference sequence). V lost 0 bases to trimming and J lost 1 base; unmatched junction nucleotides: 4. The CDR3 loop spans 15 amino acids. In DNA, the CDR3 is TGTGCCAGCAGCTTGGGCCTAGCGGATTCCTACGAGCAGTACTTC. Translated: CASSLGLADSYEQYF.

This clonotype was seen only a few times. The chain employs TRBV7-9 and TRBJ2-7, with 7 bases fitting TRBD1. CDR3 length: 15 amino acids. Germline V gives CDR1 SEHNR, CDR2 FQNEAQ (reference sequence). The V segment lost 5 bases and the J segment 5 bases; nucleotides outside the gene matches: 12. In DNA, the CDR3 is TGTGCCAGCAGCATAAGGACAGGCCGCTACGACGAGCAGTACTTC. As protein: CASSIRTGRYDEQYF.

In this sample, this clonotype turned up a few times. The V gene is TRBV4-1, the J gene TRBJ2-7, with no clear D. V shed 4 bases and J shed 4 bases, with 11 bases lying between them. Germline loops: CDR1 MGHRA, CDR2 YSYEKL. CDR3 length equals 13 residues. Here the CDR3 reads CASSPPFVYEQYF. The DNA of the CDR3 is TGCGCCAGCAGCCCCCCGTTCGTGTACGAGCAGTACTTC.

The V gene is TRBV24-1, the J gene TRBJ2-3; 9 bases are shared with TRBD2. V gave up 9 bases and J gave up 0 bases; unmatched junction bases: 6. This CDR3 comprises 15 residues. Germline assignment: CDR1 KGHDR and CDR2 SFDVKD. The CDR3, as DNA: TGTGCCACCGCCAGCGGGAGGTTAAGCACAGATACGCAGTATTTT. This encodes CATASGRLSTDTQYF.

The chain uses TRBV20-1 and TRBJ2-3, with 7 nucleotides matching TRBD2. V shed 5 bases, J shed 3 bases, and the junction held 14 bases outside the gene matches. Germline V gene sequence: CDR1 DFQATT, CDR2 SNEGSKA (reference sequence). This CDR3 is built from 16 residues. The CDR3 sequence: CSAPGGGDSATDTQYF. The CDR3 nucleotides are TGCAGTGCTCCGGGGGGTGGGGACTCGGCGACAGATACGCAGTATTTT.

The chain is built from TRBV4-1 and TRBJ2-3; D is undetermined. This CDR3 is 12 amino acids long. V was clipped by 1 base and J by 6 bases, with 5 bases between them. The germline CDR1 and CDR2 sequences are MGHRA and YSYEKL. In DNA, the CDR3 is TGCGCCAGCAGCCAAGCCTGGGATACGCAGTATTTT. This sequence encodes CASSQAWDTQYF.

CDR3 in DNA: TGCAGCGTTGCCCTCGAGGGGTACGAGCAGTACTTC. Its translation is CSVALEGYEQYF. J is TRBJ2-7 and V is TRBV29-1; perhaps D is TRBD1 or TRBD2 (5 bases each). V shed 4 bases and J shed 4 bases, with 11 bases lying between them. From germline, CDR1 is SQVTM and CDR2 ANQGSEA. There are 12 residues in the CDR3.

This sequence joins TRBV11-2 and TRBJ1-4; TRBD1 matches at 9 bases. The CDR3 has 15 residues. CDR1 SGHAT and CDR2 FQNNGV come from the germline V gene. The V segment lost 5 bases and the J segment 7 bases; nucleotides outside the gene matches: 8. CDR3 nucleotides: TGTGCCAGCAGCCTAGCCGACAGGGGGACTGAAAAACTGTTTTTT. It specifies CASSLADRGTEKLFF.

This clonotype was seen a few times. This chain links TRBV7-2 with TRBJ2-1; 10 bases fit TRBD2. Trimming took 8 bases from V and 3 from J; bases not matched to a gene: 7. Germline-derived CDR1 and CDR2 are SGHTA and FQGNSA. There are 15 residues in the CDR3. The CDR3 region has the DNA TGTGCCAGCCACGCCGGACTAGCGGTCTACAATGAGCAGTTCTTC. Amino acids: CASHAGLAVYNEQFF.

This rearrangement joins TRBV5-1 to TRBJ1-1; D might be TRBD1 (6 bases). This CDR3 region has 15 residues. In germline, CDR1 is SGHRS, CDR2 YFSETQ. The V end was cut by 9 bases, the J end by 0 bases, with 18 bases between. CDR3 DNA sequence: TGCGCCACCCGGCGGGGGGGCGGGATGAACACTGAAGCTTTCTTT. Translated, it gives CATRRGGGMNTEAFF.

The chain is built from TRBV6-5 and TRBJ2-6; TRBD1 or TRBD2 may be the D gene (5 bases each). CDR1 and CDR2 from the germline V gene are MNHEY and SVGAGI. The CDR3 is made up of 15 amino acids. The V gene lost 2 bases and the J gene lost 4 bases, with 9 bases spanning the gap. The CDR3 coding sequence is TGTGCCAGCAGTTACACCGGGACCGGGGCCAACGTCCTGACTTTC. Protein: CASSYTGTGANVLTF.

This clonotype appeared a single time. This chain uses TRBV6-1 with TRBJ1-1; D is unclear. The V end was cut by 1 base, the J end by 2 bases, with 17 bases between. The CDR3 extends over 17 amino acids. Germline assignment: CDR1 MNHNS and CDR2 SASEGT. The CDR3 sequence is CASSEERVPGSNTEAFF. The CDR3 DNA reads TGTGCCAGCAGTGAAGAAAGAGTCCCGGGGAGTAACACTGAAGCTTTCTTT.

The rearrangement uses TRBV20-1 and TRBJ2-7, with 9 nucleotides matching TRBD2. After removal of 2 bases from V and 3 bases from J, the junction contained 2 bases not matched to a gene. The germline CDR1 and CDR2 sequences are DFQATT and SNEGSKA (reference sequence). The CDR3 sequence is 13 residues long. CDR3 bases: TGCAGTGCTAGATCTAGCGGGGACTACGAGCAGTACTTC. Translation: CSARSSGDYEQYF.

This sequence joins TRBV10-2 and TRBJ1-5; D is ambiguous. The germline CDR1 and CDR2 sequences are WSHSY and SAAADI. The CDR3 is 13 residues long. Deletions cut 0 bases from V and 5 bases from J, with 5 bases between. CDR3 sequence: CASSESSYQPQHF. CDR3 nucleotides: TGCGCCAGCAGTGAGTCGTCGTATCAGCCCCAGCATTTT.

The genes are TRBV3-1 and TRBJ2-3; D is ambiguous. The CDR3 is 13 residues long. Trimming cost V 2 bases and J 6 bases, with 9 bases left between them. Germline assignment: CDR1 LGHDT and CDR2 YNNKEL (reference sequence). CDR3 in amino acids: CASSQLLRDTQYF. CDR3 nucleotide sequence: TGTGCCAGCAGCCAATTGTTGCGGGATACGCAGTATTTT.

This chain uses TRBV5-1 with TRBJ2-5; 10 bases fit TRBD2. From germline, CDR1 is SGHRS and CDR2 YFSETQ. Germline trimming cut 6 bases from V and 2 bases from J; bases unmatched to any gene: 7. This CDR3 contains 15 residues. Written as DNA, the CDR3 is TGCGCCAGCAACTCAGCGGGGGGGACTCAAGAGACCCAGTACTTC. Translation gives CASNSAGGTQETQYF.

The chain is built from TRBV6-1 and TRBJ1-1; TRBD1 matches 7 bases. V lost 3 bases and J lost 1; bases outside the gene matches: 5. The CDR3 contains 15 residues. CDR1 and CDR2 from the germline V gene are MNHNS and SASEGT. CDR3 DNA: TGTGCCAGCAGTGAGACAGGGCTTACGAACACTGAAGCTTTCTTT. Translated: CASSETGLTNTEAFF.

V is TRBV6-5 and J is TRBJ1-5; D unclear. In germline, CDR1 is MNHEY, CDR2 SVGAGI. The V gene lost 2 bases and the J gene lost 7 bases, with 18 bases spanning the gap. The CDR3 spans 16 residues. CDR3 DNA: TGTGCCAGCAGTTACAGGAGAATGAGCCGGGAACAGCCCCAGCATTTT. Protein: CASSYRRMSREQPQHF.

For the CDR3, the DNA is TGTGCCAGCAGTGACATTCGTTTGCCCCGCGTGGATACGCAGTATTTT. Its protein is CASSDIRLPRVDTQYF. The chain has TRBV6-4 and TRBJ2-3; the D is unclear. CDR1 and CDR2 (germline): MRHNA, SNTAGT. CDR3 length equals 16 residues. Trimming cost V 2 bases and J 6 bases, with 18 bases left between them.

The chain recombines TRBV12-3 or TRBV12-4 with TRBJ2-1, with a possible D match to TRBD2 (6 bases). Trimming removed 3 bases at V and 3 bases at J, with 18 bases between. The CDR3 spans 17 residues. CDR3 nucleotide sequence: TGTGCCAGCAGTTTTGCGGGACCCCCCATAAACTACAATGAGCAGTTCTTC. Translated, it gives CASSFAGPPINYNEQFF.

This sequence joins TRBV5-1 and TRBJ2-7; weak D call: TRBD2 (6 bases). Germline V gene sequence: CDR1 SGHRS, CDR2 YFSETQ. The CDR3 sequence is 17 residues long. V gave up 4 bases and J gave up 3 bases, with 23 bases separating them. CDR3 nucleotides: TGCGCCAGCAGCCCCACCGGGGTGACAGCGGGTAGCTACGAGCAGTACTTC. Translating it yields CASSPTGVTAGSYEQYF.

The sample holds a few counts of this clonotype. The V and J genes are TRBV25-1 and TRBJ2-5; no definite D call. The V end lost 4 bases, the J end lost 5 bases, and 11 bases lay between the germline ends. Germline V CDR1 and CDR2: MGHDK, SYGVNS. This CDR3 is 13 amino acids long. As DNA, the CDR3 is TGTGCCAGCAGTGGGGCTATGGGGGAGACCCAGTACTTC. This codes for CASSGAMGETQYF.

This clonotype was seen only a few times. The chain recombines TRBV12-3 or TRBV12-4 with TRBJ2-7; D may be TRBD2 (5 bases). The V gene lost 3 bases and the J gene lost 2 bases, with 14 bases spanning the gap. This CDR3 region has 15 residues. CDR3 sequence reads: CASSLVGVGTYEQYF. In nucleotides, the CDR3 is TGTGCCAGCAGTTTGGTCGGGGTGGGAACCTACGAGCAGTACTTC.

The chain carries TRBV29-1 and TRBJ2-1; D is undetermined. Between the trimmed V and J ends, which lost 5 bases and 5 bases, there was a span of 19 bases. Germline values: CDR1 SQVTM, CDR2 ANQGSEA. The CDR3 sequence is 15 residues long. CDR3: CSVFRVGLTNNEQFF. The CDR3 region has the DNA TGCAGCGTTTTTAGAGTAGGGCTGACAAACAATGAGCAGTTCTTC.

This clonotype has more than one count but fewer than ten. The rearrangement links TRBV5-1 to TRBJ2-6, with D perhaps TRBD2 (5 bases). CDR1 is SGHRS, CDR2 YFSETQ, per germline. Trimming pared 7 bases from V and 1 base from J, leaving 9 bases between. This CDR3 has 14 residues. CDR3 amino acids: CASRGPSGANVLTF. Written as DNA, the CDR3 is TGCGCCAGCCGAGGGCCATCTGGGGCCAACGTCCTGACTTTC.

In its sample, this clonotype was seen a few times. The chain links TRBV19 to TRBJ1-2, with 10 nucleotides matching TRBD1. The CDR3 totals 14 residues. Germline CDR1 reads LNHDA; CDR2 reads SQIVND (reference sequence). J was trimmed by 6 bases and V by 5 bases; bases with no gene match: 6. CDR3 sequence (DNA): TGTGCCAGTAGTCTACTGGACAGGGGGGATGGCTACACCTTC. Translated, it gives CASSLLDRGDGYTF.